These 2 T cell receptor beta chains share one sample of origin, sequenced in a study of beta chain features in type 1 diabetes (dated by TCRdb to the late 2010s). For these receptors, no antigen is known. Libraries were prepared through the immunoSEQ multiplex PCR assay. All of the isolated RNA was reverse transcribed with the High Capacity cDNA Reverse Transcription Kit, so expressed TCRB transcripts were sequenced. TCRdb mirrors the immuneACCESS table, restricted to in-frame sequences. Some clones are absent from its copies; in checked studies, under half trace to an unresolved V gene, and the reason for the others is unknown. This sample is represented by 300,000 to 450,000 clones; 10% to 15% of them were singletons. The biggest ten clones account for roughly 0.0097% of the sample. Broad study findings and their caveats: Type 1 diabetes patients showed a moderate but significant shortening of TCRB CDR3 length in all four CD4+ subsets.

The sequenced sample was naive CD4+ T cells from blood. In light of the paper, this sample's cell subset or site label describes: true naive CD4+ T cells. These TCRs come from a woman aged 18-29 years with type 1 diabetes.

This clone has only a few counts. For the CDR3, the DNA is TGTGCCAGCGCCAGGACAGGGCTACCTGGTGAGCAGTTCTTC. Amino acid sequence: CASARTGLPGEQFF. The J gene is TRBJ2-1, the V gene TRBV19, with 8 bases identical to TRBD1. V shed 9 bases and J 9 bases; nucleotides not matched to a gene: 13. The CDR3 is 14 residues long. Germline CDR1 is LNHDA and CDR2 is SQIVND (reference sequence).

The chain employs TRBV5-1 and TRBJ2-1; possible D gene TRBD2, 6 bases. The germline gives CDR1 SGHRS, CDR2 YFSETQ. The CDR3 totals 14 residues. Between the trimmed V and J ends, which lost 1 base and 6 bases, there was a span of 11 bases. CDR3: CASSLREYLNEQFF. In DNA, the CDR3 is TGCGCCAGCAGCTTGCGGGAGTATCTCAATGAGCAGTTCTTC.